A single T cell receptor (beta chain) is shown here with its context. As yet, its antigen is unknown. This table comes from immunoSEQ multiplex PCR, and its TCRdb copy is limited to in-frame clones, with some not included. The sample carries over 55,000 clones, about 91% recorded once. The entry originates in a study of OX40 agonist ivuxolimab in advanced cancers. Study summary: Under the entry rules, prior anti-PD-1, anti-PD-L1 or anti-CTLA-4 therapy was allowed, and more than 35% had some. Partial responses were recorded for three patients, including one with hepatocellular carcinoma and two with cutaneous melanoma. Study results and caveats: In the 0.1 to 3.0 mg/kg range, CD4+ and CD8+ blood T cells had expanded clonally by week 6.

CDR1 and CDR2 from the germline V gene are GTSNPN and SVGIG (reference sequence). The CDR3 totals 15 residues. V was cut by 5 bases and J by 8 bases, with 24 bases left in between. This clonotype was sampled from an adult with an advanced solid tumor such as melanoma, head and neck, liver or kidney cancer. Source: CD4+ or CD8+ T cells sorted from blood, taken in a trial of the OX40 agonist ivuxolimab. The chain couples TRBV30 to TRBJ1-2, with D possibly matching TRBD1 (5 bases). The CDR3 loop reads CAWDGVFRGRGGYTF. The CDR3 DNA sequence: TGTGCCTGGGACGGTGTTTTTCGGGGCCGCGGGGGCTACACCTTC.